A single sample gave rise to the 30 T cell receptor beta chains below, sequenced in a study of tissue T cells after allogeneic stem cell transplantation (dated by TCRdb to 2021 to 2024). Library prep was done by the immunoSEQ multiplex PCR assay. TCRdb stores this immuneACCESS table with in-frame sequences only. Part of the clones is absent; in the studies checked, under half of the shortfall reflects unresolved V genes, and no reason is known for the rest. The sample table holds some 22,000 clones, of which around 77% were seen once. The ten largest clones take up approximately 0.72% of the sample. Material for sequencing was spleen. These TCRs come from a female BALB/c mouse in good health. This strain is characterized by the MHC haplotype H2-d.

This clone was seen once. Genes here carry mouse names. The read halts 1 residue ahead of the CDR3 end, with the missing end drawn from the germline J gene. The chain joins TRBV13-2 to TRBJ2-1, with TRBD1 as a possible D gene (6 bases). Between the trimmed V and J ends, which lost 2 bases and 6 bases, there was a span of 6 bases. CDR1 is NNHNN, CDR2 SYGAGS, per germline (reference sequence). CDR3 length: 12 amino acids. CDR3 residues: CASGEGGAEQFF. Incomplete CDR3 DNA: TGTGCCAGCGGTGAAGGGGGTGCTGAGCAGTTC.

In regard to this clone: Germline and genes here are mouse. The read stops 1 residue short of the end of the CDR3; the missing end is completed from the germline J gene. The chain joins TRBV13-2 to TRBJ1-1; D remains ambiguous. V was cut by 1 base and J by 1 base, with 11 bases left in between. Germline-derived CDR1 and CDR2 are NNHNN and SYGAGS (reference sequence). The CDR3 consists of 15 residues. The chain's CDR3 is CASGDRRTRNTEVFF. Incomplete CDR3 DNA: TGTGCCAGCGGTGATAGGAGGACGAGAAACACAGAAGTCTTC.

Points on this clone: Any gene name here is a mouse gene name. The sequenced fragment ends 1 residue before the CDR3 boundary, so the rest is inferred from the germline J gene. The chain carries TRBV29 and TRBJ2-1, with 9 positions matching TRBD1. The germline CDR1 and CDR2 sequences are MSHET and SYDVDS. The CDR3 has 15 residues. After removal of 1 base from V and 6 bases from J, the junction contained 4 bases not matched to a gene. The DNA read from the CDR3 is TGTGCTAGCAGTTTATGGGACAGGGAGGGTGCTGAGCAGTTC. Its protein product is CASSLWDREGAEQF. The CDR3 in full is CASSLWDREGAEQFF.

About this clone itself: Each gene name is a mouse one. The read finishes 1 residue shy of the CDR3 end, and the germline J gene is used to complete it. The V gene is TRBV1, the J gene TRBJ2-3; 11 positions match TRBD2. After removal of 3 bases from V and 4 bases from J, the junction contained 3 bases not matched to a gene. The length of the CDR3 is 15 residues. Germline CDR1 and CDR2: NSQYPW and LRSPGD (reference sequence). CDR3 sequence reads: CTCSAGTGGPETLYF. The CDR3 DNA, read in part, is TGCACCTGCAGTGCGGGGACTGGGGGTCCAGAAACGCTGTAT.

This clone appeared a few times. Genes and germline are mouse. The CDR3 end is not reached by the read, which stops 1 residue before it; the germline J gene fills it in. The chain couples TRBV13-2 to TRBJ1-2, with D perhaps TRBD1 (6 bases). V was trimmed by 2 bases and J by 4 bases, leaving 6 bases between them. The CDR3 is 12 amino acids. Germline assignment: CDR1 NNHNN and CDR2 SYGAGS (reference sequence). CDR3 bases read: TGTGCCAGCGGTGAAGGGGGCTCCGACTACACC. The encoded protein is CASGEGGSDYT. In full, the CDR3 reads CASGEGGSDYTF.

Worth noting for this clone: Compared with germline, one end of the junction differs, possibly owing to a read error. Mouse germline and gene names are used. The covered CDR3 bases are TGTGCCGGCAGCCAAGAAGGCAGGGGGCGGGCTGAGCAGTTC. Its protein product is CAGSQEGRGRAEQF. From start to end, the CDR3 is CAGSQEGRGRAEQFF. This chain links TRBV5 with TRBJ2-1; 8 bases are shared with TRBD1. The read falls 1 residue short of the CDR3 end, and the missing part is taken from the germline J gene. The CDR3 runs 15 residues. From germline, CDR1 is LGHNA and CDR2 YNLKQL (reference sequence).

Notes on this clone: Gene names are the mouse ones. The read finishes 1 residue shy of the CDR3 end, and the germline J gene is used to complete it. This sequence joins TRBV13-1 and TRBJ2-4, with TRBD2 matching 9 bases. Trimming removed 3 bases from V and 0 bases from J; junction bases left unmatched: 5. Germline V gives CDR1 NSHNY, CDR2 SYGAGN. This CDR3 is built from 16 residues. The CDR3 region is CASSAGGGISQNTLYF. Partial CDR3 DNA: TGTGCCAGCAGTGCTGGGGGGGGGATTAGTCAAAACACCTTGTAC.

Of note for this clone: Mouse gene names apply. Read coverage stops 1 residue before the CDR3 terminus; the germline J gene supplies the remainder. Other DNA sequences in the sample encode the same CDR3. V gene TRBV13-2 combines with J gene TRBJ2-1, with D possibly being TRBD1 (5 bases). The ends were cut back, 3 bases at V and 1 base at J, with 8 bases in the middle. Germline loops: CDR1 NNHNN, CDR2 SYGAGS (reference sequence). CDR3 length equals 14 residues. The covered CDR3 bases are TGTGCCAGCGGTGCAGGACAAAACTATGCTGAGCAGTTC. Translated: CASGAGQNYAEQF. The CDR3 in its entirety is CASGAGQNYAEQFF.

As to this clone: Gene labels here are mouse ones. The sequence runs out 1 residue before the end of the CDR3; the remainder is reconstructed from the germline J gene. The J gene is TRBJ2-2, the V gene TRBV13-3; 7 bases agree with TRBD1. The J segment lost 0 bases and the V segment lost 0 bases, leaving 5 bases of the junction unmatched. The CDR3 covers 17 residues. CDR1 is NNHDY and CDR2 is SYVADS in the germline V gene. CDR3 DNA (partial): TGTGCCAGCAGTGATGCACCGGGACAGTCAAACACCGGGCAGCTCTAC. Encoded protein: CASSDAPGQSNTGQLY. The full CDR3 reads CASSDAPGQSNTGQLYF.

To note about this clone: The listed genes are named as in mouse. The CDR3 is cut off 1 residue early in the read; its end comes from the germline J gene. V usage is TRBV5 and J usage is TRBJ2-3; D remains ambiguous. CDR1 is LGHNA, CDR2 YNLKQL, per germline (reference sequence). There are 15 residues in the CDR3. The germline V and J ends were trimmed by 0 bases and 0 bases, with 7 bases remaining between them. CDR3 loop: CASSQDWSSAETLYF. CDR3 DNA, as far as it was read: TGTGCCAGCAGCCAAGACTGGTCTAGTGCAGAAACGCTGTAT.

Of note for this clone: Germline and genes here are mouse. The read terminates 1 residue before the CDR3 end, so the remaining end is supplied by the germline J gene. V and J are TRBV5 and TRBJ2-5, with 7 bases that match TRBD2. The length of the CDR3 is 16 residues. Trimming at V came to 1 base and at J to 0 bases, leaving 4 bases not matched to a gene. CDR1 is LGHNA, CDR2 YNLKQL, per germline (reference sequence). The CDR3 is CASSQVDWVNQDTQYF. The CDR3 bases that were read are TGTGCCAGCAGCCAAGTTGACTGGGTTAACCAAGACACCCAGTAC.

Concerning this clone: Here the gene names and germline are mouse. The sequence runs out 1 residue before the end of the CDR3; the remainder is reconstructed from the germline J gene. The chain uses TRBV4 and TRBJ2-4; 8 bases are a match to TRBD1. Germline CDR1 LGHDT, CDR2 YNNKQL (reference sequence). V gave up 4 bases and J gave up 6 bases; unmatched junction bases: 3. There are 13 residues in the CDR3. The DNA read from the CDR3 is TGTGCCAGCAGCTGGACAGGGAAGAACACCTTGTAC. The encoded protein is CASSWTGKNTLY. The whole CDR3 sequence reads CASSWTGKNTLYF.

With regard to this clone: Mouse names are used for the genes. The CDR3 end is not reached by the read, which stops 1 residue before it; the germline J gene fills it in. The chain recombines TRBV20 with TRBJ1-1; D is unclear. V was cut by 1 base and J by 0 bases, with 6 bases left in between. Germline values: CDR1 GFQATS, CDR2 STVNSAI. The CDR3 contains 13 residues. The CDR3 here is CGARAHANTEVFF. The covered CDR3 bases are TGTGGTGCTAGGGCTCATGCAAACACAGAAGTCTTC. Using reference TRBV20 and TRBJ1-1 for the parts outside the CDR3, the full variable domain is GALVYQYPRRTICKSGTSMRMECQAVGFQATSVAWYRQSPQKTFELIALSTVNSAIKYEQNFTQEKFPISHPNLSFSSMTVLNAYLEDRGLYLCGARAHANTEVFFGKGTRLTVV.

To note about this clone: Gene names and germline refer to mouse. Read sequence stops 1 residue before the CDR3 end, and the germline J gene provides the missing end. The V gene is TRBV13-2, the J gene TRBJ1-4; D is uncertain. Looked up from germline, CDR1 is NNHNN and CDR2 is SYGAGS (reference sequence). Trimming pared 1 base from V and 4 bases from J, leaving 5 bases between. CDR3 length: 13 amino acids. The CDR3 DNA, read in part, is TGTGCCAGCGGTGATCCCAACAACGAAAGATTATTT. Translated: CASGDPNNERLF. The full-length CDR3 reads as CASGDPNNERLFF.

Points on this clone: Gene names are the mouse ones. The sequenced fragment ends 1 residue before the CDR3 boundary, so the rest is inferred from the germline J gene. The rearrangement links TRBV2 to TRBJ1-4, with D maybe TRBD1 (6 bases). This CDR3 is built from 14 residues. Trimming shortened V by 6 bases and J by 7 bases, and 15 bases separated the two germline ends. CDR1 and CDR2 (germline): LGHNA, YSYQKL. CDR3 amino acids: CASRPGQGGERLFF. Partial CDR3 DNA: TGTGCCAGCAGACCGGGACAAGGAGGCGAAAGATTATTT.

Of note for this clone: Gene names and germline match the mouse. The CDR3 bases that were read are TGCACCTGCAGTGCAGATTTGAGGGGGAACTATGCTGAGCAGTTC. Translated: CTCSADLRGNYAEQF. The complete CDR3 reads CTCSADLRGNYAEQFF. This chain uses TRBV1 with TRBJ2-1, with D possibly TRBD1 on 6 matching bases. The missing CDR3 end, 1 residue past where the read stops, is filled in from the germline J gene. V shed 0 bases and J shed 1 base, with 10 bases lying between them. Germline CDR1 is NSQYPW and CDR2 is LRSPGD (reference sequence). The CDR3 contains 16 residues.

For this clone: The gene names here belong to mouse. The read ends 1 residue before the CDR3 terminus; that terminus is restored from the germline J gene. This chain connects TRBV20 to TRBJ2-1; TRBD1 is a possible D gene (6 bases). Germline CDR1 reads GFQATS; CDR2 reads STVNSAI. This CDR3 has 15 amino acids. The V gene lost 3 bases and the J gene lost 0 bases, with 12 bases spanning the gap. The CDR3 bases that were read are TGTGGTGCTAGCCGGGACACTTATAACTATGCTGAGCAGTTC. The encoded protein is CGASRDTYNYAEQF. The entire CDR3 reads CGASRDTYNYAEQFF.

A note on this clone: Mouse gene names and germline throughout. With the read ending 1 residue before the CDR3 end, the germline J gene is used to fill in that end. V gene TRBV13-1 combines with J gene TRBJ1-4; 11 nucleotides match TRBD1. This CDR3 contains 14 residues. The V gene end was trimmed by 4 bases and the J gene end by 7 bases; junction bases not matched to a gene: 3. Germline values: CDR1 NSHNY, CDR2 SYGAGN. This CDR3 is CASSWDRGSERLFF. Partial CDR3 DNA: TGTGCCAGCAGTTGGGACAGGGGGTCCGAAAGATTATTT.

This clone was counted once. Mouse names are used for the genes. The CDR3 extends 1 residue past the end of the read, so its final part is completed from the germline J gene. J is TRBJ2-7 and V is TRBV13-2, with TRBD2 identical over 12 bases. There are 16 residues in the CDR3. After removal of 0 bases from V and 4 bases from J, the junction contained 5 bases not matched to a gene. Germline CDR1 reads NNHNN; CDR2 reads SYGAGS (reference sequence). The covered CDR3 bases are TGTGCCAGCGGTGATGCAGGGGACTGGGGGGAGTATGAACAGTAC. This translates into CASGDAGDWGEYEQY. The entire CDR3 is CASGDAGDWGEYEQYF.

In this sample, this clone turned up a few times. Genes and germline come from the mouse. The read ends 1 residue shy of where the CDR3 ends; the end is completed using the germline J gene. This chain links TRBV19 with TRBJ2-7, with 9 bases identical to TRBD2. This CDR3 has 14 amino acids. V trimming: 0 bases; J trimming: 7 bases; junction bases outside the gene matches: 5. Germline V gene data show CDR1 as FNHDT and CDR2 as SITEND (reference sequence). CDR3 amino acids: CASSIDGGALEQYF. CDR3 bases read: TGTGCCAGCAGTATAGATGGGGGGGCGCTGGAACAGTAC.

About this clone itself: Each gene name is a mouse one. CDR3 sequence: CASSQDGGGNTLYF. The part of the CDR3 DNA that was read is TGTGCCAGCAGCCAAGATGGGGGGGGAAACACCTTGTAC. The gene calls are TRBV2 and TRBJ2-4; TRBD2 matches at 8 bases. Read sequence stops 1 residue before the CDR3 end, and the germline J gene provides the missing end. J lost 5 bases, V lost 0 bases, and 1 base had no gene match. Germline CDR1 is LGHNA and CDR2 is YSYQKL. The CDR3 runs to 14 residues.

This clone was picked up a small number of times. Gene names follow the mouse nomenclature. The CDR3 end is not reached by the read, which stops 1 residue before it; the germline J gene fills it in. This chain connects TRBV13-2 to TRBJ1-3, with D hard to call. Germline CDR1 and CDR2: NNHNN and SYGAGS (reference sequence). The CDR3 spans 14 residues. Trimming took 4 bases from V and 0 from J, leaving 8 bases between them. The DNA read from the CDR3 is TGTGCCAGCGGTCCAGACAATTCTGGAAATACGCTCTAT. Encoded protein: CASGPDNSGNTLY. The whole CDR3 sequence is CASGPDNSGNTLYF.

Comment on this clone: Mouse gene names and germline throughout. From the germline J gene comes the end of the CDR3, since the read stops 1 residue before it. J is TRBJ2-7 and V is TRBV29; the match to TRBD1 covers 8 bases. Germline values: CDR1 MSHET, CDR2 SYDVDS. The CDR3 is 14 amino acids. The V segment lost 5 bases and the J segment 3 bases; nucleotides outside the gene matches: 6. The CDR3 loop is CASSPRTGSYEQYF. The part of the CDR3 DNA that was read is TGTGCTAGCAGTCCGAGGACAGGGAGCTATGAACAGTAC.

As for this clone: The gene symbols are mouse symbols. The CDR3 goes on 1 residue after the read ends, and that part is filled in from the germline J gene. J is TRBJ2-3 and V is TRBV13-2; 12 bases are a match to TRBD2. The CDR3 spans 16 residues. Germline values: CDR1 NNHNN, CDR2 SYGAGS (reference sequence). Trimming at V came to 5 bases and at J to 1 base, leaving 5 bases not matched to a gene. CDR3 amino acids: CASGDWGGVGAETLYF. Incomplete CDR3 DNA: TGTGCCAGCGGAGACTGGGGGGGCGTAGGTGCAGAAACGCTGTAT.

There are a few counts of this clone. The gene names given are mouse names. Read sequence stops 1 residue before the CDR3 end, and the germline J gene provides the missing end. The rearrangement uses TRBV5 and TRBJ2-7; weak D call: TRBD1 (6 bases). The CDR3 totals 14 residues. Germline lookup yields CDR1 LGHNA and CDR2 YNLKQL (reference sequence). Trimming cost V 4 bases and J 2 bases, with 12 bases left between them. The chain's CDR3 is CASSPRGQPYEQYF. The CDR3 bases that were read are TGTGCCAGCAGCCCTCGGGGACAACCCTATGAACAGTAC.

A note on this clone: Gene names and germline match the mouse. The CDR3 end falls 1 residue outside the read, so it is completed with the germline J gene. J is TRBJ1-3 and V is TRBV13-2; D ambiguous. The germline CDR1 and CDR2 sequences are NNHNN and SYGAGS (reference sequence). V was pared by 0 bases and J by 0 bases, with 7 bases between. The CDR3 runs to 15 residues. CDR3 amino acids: CASGDETISGNTLYF. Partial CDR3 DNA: TGTGCCAGCGGTGATGAGACAATTTCTGGAAATACGCTCTAT.

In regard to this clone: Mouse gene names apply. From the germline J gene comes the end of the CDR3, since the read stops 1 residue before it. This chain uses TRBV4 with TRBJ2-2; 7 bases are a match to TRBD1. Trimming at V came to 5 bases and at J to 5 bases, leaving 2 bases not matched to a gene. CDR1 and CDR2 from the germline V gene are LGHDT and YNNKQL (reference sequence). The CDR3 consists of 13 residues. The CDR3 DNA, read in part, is TGTGCCAGCAGCCCGGGACAGACCGGGCAGCTCTAC. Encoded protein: CASSPGQTGQLY. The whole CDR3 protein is CASSPGQTGQLYF.

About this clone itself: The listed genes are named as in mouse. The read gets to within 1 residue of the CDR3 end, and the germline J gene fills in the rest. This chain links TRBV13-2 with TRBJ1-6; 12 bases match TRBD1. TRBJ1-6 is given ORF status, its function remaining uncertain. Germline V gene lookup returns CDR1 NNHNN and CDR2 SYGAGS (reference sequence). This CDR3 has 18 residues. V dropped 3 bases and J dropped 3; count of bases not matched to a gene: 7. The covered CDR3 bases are TGTGCCAGCGGTGGCCGGGACAGGGGGCGCTTCTATAATTCGCCCCTCTAC. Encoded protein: CASGGRDRGRFYNSPLY. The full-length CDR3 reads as CASGGRDRGRFYNSPLYF.

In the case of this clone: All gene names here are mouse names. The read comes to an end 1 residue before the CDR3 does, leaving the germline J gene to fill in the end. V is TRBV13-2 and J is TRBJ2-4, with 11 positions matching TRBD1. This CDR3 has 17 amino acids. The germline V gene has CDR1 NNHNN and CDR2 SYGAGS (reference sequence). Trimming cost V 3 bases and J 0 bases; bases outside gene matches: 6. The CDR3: CASGVGTGGDSQNTLYF. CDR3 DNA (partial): TGTGCCAGCGGTGTCGGGACAGGGGGAGATAGTCAAAACACCTTGTAC.

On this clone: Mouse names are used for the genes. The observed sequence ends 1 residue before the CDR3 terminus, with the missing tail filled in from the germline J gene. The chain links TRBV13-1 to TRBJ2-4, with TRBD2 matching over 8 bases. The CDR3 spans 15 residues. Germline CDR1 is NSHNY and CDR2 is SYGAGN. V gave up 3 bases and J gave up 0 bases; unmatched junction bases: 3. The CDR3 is CASSGTGPSQNTLYF. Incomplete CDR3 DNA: TGTGCCAGCAGTGGGACTGGGCCTAGTCAAAACACCTTGTAC.